This TCR beta chain was observed in a study of human T cells and chemical hapten exposure. TCRdb analysed the RACE reads with MiXCR anew, one entry per CDR3 protein. The sample yields about 180,000 distinct CDR3 sequences, around 30% seen once. Time point denoted: pre-sensitization, week 0. Documented treatment: therapeutic diphenylcyclopropenone sensitization with weekly scalp DPC. Phlebotomy was performed prior to application of every patch test. Findings and limits, study-wide: The study found that DPC sensitization did not change TCRs above 1 in 1000 frequency.

A note on this clonotype: No antigen is known for it.

The source of this sequence is a woman aged 25 to 39 with alopecia areata. Some clones in this sample may be carry-over from other donors' samples. The sequencing used whole blood, collected in connection with sensitization to the hapten diphenylcyclopropenone (DPC).

CDR3 sequence reads: CASRRRGLNQPQHF. The CDR3 DNA follows: TGTGCCAGCAGGCGGAGGGGGCTGAATCAGCCCCAGCATTTT. V is TRBV27 and J is TRBJ1-5, with 7 bases that match TRBD1. With 6 bases clipped from V and 4 bases from J, the junction kept 6 bases outside the gene matches. Per germline, CDR1 MNHEY and CDR2 SMNVEV (reference sequence). This CDR3 has 14 amino acids.